This T cell receptor beta chain came from a study of OX40 agonist ivuxolimab in advanced cancers. Details on this clone: Its cognate antigen is unknown.

Regarding the study as a whole: Partly responding patients at 0.1-3.0 mg/kg showed some of the smallest clonal expansion. Some patients who did not respond also had low normalized T-cell clonal expansion.

Using immunoSEQ multiplex PCR, the repertoire was profiled, and TCRdb retains in-frame clones only, with some absent. The table includes tens of thousands of clones, 91% detected once. Deletions cut 5 bases from V and 9 bases from J, with 17 bases between. In germline, CDR1 is MNHEY, CDR2 SMNVEV (reference sequence). The CDR3 sequence is 14 residues long. This receptor was taken from an adult with an advanced solid tumor such as melanoma, head and neck, liver or kidney cancer. The sequences come from CD4+ or CD8+ T cells sorted from blood, collected in a trial of the OX40 agonist ivuxolimab. The chain couples TRBV27 to TRBJ2-4, with D possibly matching TRBD2 (5 bases). The CDR3 DNA reads TGTGCCAGCAGTCCCCTACTAGAGCGGAGCATTCAGTACTTC. Its protein product is CASSPLLERSIQYF.